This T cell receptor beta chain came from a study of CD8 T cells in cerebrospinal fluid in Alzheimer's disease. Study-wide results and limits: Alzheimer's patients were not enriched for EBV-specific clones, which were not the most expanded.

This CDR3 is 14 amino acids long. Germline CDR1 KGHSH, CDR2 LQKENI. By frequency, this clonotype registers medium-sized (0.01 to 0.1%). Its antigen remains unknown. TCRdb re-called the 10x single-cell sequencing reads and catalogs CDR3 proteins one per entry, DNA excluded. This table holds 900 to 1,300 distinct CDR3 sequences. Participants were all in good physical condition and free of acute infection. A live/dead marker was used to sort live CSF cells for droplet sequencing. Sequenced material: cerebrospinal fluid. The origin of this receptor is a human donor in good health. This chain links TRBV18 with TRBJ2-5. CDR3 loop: CASSPLSVVETQYF.